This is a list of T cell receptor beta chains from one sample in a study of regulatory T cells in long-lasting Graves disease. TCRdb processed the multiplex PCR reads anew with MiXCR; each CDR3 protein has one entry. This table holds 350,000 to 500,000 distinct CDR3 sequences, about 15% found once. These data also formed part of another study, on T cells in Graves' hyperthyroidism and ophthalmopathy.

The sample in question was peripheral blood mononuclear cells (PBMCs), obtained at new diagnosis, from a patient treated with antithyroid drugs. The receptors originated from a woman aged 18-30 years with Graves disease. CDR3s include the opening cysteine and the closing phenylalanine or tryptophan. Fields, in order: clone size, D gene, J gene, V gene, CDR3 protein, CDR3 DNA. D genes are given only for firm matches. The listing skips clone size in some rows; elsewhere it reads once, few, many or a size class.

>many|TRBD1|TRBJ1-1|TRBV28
CASRGDRGAEAFF
TGTGCCAGCAGGGGCGACAGGGGTGCTGAAGCTTTCTTT
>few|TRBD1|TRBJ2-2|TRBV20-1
CSARGGTGYTGELFF
TGCAGTGCTAGAGGTGGGACAGGGTACACCGGGGAGCTGTTTTTT
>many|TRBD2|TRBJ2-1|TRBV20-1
CSAWGTSGMHEQFF
TGCAGTGCTTGGGGGACTAGCGGGATGCATGAGCAGTTCTTC
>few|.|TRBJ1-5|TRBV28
CASGGIKDHSNQPQHF
TGTGCCAGCGGGGGGATTAAGGACCATAGCAATCAGCCCCAGCATTTT
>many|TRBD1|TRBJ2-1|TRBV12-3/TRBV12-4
CASTWGRGSYNEQFF
TGTGCCAGCACCTGGGGCAGGGGGTCCTACAATGAGCAGTTCTTC
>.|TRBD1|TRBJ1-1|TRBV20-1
CSAETGTGFIAFF
TGCAGTGCTGAGACCGGGACAGGGTTTATTGCTTTCTTT
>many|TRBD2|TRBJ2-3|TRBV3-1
CASSHSGSSDTQYF
TGTGCCAGCAGCCATAGCGGGAGCTCAGATACGCAGTATTTT
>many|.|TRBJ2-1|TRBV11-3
CASSFTLDNEQFF
TGTGCCAGCAGCTTTACTCTTGACAATGAGCAGTTCTTC
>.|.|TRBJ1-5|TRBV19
CASSTQSNQPQHF
TGTGCCAGTAGTACCCAAAGCAATCAGCCCCAGCATTTT
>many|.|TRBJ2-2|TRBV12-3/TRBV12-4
CASSDGLPAGELFF
TGTGCCAGCAGTGATGGACTACCCGCCGGGGAGCTGTTTTTT
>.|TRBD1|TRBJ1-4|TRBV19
CASSTTGVREKLFF
TGTGCCAGTAGTACAACAGGGGTGCGCGAAAAACTGTTTTTT